This record covers a single TCR beta chain. Its antigen is not yet known. No much larger clone is present one base from it, and per-base qualities are unavailable. The source of the sample is a study of Ad26.COV2.S vaccination and SARS-CoV-2 variants (dated by TCRdb to the early 2020s). Concerning the study at large: Vaccine-arm donors were drawn from COV1001, a multicentre, randomized, double-blind, placebo-controlled phase I-IIa trial of Ad26.COV2.S in healthy adults. Investigators remained blinded to trial group allocation during experiments and outcome assessment. Participants in the trial were split at random into five groups of five each, receiving low-dose or high-dose Ad26.COV2.S once or twice, or else placebo on both occasions. Ad26.COV2.S was given intramuscularly at 5x10^10 or 1x10^11 viral particles, as a single shot or as two shots 56 days apart. Sequencing of the TCRbeta repertoire served to evaluate the specificity and breadth of SARS-CoV-2-reactive T cell receptors following Ad26.COV2.S vaccination. A total of roughly 30 samples were included in the TCR-sequenced set, comprising roughly 19 Ad26.COV2.S vaccine recipients, 5 placebo recipients and 8 SARS-CoV-2 convalescent individuals.

The label giving this sample's treatment or condition can be read as: about 20 received Ad26.COV2.S at low or high dose, single or two shots; roughly five received placebo; per-sample allocation not given. Repertoires of vaccine and placebo recipients were sequenced from samples collected on day 63 after the first injection. Cohort 1b enrolled 25 adults aged 18-55 years at a single site in Boston, USA, between 29 July and 7 August 2020. Ad26.COV2.S was a replication-incompetent adenovirus type 26 vector expressing a prefusion-stabilized SARS-CoV-2 spike protein from the original Wuhan strain. The immunoSEQ Assay was the method used to sequence TCRbeta CDR3 regions. After extraction, genomic DNA underwent amplification by bias-controlled multiplex PCR, followed by high-throughput sequencing. Per the original workflow: To quantify the absolute abundance of each unique TCRbeta CDR3 region, sequences were collapsed and filtered. Usable DNA was measured by amplifying reference genes present in all nucleated cells, and TCRbeta template counts were normalized to that usable DNA to estimate T cell fraction. Repertoire TCRs were annotated as SARS-CoV-2-specific by exact matching of V gene, CDR3 amino acid sequence and J gene to a known reactive TCR set. The reference SARS-CoV-2 TCR set was obtained from MIRA and was filtered for enrichment in COVID-19-positive ImmuneCODE repertoires, whereby public or cross-reactive TCRs were removed. Based on the MIRA antigens, annotated TCRs were further analysed at the level of specific ORF or position within ORF. Breadth was defined as annotated unique rearrangements over total unique productive rearrangements; depth was the summed frequency of those rearrangements. Two-sided Wilcoxon rank-sum tests were used to compare TCR breadth between groups. TCRdb retrieved this table from immuneACCESS and kept in-frame rearrangements only. Not all clones are present; in checked studies, unresolved V genes account for under half, and no reason is known for the remainder. V and J calls and clone size are copied from that table; D and trimming were computed from the DNA. Across this sample there are a few hundred thousand clones, with roughly nine tenths seen only once. The ten largest clones represent about 2.8% of the sample.

The germline V gene specifies KGHSH as CDR1 and LQKENI as CDR2. V was cut back by 3 bases and J by 2 bases, leaving a gap of 7 bases between them. Taken from cysteine to phenylalanine, the CDR3 has 13 residues. Just CDR3 DNA is preserved here, 39 bases in frame from base 1. The full study reports these points: After vaccination, substantial breadth of spike-specific CD8+ and CD4+ T cell responses was reported. The study lacked the statistical power to compare responses across vaccine doses or regimens. Non-spike TCR breadth was comparable between vaccine and placebo recipients, consistent with the vaccine containing only spike. The authors noted that the TCR breadth and depth analyses may have underestimated total T cell responses. Higher spike-specific TCR breadth was observed in Ad26.COV2.S recipients than in placebo recipients (P = 0.0014).

The clonotype was recovered from a person between 18 and 59 years old who received the Ad26.COV2.S COVID-19 vaccine or a placebo. Recombination joined TRBV18 with TRBJ1-2; the D gene is not confidently resolved. The source material was peripheral blood, sampled in a trial of Ad26.COV2.S vaccine versus placebo. The DNA is as follows: TGTGCCAGCTCACCCGGACGGAACTATGGCTACACCTTC. Its protein reads: CASSPGRNYGYTF.